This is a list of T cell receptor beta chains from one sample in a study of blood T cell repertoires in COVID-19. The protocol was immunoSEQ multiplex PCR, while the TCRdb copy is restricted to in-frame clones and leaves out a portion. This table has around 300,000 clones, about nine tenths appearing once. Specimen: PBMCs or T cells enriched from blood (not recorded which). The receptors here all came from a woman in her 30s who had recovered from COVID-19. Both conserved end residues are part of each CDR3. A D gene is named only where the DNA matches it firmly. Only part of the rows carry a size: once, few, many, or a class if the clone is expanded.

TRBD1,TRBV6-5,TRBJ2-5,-,TGTGCCAGCAGTTATTTTCCGGGACAGGGAGAGACCCAGTACTTC,CASSYFPGQGETQYF
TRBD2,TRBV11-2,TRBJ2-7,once,TGTGCCAGCAGCTTAGCGTCTAGCGGGGTGCTTTCCGAGCAGTACTTC,CASSLASSGVLSEQYF
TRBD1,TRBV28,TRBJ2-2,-,TGTGCCAGCAGGTCCCGGGACAGGGTGCTTCAGGACCGAAAAAACACCGGGGAGCTGTTTTTT,CASRSRDRVLQDRKNTGELFF
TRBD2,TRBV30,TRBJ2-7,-,TGTGCCTGGAGTAAGCTAGCGGGATACCACGAGCAGTACTTC,CAWSKLAGYHEQYF
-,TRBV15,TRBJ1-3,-,TGTGCCACCAGCAGAGTTGCCGGGGCTGGAAACACCATATATTTT,CATSRVAGAGNTIYF
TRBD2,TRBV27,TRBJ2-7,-,TGTGCCAGCAGTTTATCGCACGGTAACAGCGGGGGCTACGAGCAGTACTTC,CASSLSHGNSGGYEQYF
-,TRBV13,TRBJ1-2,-,TGTGCCAGCAGCCCCCGGAGGGCACCTAACTATGGCTACACCTTC,CASSPRRAPNYGYTF
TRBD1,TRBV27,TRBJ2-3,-,TGTGCCAGCAGAGATCTAGTTGGGCAGGGGGTACCAAGCACAGATACGCAGTATTTT,CASRDLVGQGVPSTDTQYF
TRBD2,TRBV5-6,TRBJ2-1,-,TGTGCCAGCAGCCTCCGGATAGCGGGTAATAGGTACAATGAGCAGTTCTTC,CASSLRIAGNRYNEQFF
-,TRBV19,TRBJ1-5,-,TGTGCCAGTAGTTCAGAGGGTTTCTCAAATCAGCCCCAGCATTTT,CASSSEGFSNQPQHF
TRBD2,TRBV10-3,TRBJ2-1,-,TGTGCCATCAGTGAGTGGGGTGACGGCGGGAGGGCCGATGAGCAGTTCTTC,CAISEWGDGGRADEQFF
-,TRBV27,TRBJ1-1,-,TGTGCCAGCAGTTTTGTCAAGGGGTCTGAAGCTTTCTTT,CASSFVKGSEAFF
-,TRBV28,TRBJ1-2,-,TGTGCCAGCAGTCTAACAGACTATGGCTACACCTTC,CASSLTDYGYTF
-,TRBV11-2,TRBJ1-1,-,TGTGCCAGCAGCCAATGGACAGTGAACACTGAAGCTTTCTTT,CASSQWTVNTEAFF
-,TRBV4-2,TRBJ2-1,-,TGTGCCAGCAGCCAAGATTCCCTAGCGTACAATGAGCAGTTCTTC,CASSQDSLAYNEQFF
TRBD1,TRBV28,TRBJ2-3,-,TGTGCCAGCGGGACAGGGGGCACTGATACGCAGTATTTT,CASGTGGTDTQYF
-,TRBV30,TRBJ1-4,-,TGTGCCTGGAGTGTACCCAACGGAGGTGAAAAACTGTTTTTT,CAWSVPNGGEKLFF
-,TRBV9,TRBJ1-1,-,TGTGCCAGCAGCGCCCAGGGGACTGAAGCTTTCTTT,CASSAQGTEAFF
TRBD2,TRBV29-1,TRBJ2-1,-,TGCAGCGGCGGGACTAGCGGGAATGAGCAGTTCTTC,CSGGTSGNEQFF
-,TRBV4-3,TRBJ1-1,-,TGCGCCAGCAGCCAAGATTTGGTCAGGGTAGGCACTGAAGCTTTCTTT,CASSQDLVRVGTEAFF
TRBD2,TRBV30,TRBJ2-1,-,TGTGCCTGGAGTGTACTAGCGGGAGGGCCGGGTCGCTACAATGAGCAGTTCTTC,CAWSVLAGGPGRYNEQFF
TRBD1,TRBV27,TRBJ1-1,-,TGTGCCAGCAGTCCTGGGACAGGGAGGGCAAAATCTGAAGCTTTCTTT,CASSPGTGRAKSEAFF
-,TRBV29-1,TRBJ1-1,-,TGCAGCGTTTTCAGGAGGGAAAACACTGAAGCTTTCTTT,CSVFRRENTEAFF
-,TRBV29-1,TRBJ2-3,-,TGCAGCGTTGAAGTTAACTTCTCAGATACGCAGTATTTT,CSVEVNFSDTQYF
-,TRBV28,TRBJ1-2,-,TGTGCCAGCAGCACGGGGAACTATGGCTACACCTTC,CASSTGNYGYTF
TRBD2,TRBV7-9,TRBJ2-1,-,TGTGCCAGCAGCTTGTCTAGCGGGAGGAGAGAGCAGTTCTTC,CASSLSSGRREQFF
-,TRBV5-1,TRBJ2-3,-,TGCGCCAGCAGCTTGCAGGAGGTGCGAGATACGCAGTATTTT,CASSLQEVRDTQYF
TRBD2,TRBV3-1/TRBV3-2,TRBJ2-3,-,TGTGCCAGCAGCCAAGGAGAGCCCGGGACTAGCGGGAGTATAGATACGCAGTATTTT,CASSQGEPGTSGSIDTQYF